Each of the 21 T cell receptor beta chains below was sequenced from the same sample in a study of blood T cell repertoires in COVID-19. Assay: immunoSEQ multiplex PCR; the TCRdb copy retains only in-frame clones and omits some. The data contain 340,000 or so clones, 65% to 85% of them seen just once; the ten biggest clones take up 2.5% to 3%. Sample: peripheral blood. All receptors derive from a man aged 25 to 45 with active or convalescent COVID-19.

For the CDR3, the DNA is TGTGCCAGCAGCTTCGCCGGGACAGCGGATGGCTACACCTTC. This gives the protein CASSFAGTADGYTF. This chain uses TRBV7-2 with TRBJ1-2, with 7 bases matching TRBD1. Unmatched junction bases numbered 7, after V lost 3 bases and J lost 6 bases. The CDR3 is 14 amino acids. CDR1 and CDR2 from the germline V gene are SGHTA and FQGNSA. Complete variable domain (other parts from reference TRBV7-2 and TRBJ1-2): GAGVSQSPSNKVTEKGKDVELRCDPISGHTALYWYRQSLGQGLEFLIYFQGNSAPDKSGLPSDRFSAERTGGSVSTLTIQRTQQEDSAVYLCASSFAGTADGYTFGSGTRLTVV.

The chain is built from TRBV4-3 and TRBJ1-6, with 7 nucleotides matching TRBD1. The CDR3 loop spans 16 amino acids. Trimming removed 0 bases from V and 7 bases from J; junction bases left unmatched: 6. The germline gives CDR1 LGHNA, CDR2 YSLEER. CDR3: CASSQDQTGDNSPLHF. The CDR3 coding sequence is TGCGCCAGCAGCCAAGATCAAACAGGGGACAATTCACCCCTCCACTTT.

The chain joins TRBV4-1 to TRBJ2-1; the match to TRBD2 covers 7 bases. This CDR3 spans 14 amino acids. Trimming at V came to 8 bases and at J to 10 bases, leaving 14 bases not matched to a gene. Germline V gene data show CDR1 as MGHRA and CDR2 as YSYEKL. The CDR3 loop is CASGAGLVRKEQFF. CDR3 nucleotide sequence: TGCGCCAGCGGCGCAGGACTAGTGCGGAAAGAGCAGTTCTTC.

The chain links TRBV24-1 to TRBJ1-5; D uncertain. Trimming shortened V by 9 bases and J by 5 bases, and 7 bases separated the two germline ends. The germline V gene encodes CDR1 KGHDR and CDR2 SFDVKD. The CDR3 has 11 amino acids. CDR3 DNA: TGTGCCACCGGCGGAGATCAGCCCCAGCATTTT. Protein: CATGGDQPQHF.

As concerns this clone: A junction end diverges from the germline sequence, so it may reflect a read error. The chain recombines TRBV18 with TRBJ1-1; 7 bases align to TRBD1. The CDR3 runs 13 residues. Germline V gene lookup returns CDR1 KGHSH and CDR2 LQKENI. Here the CDR3 reads CANSRDSNTEAFF. The CDR3, as DNA: TGTGCCAACTCACGGGACAGCAACACTGAAGCTTTCTTT.

The V gene is TRBV11-3, the J gene TRBJ1-2, with D uncertain. CDR3 length: 14 amino acids. Germline V gene data show CDR1 as SGHNT and CDR2 as YENEEA. The V end lost 2 bases, the J end lost 3 bases, and 10 bases lay between the germline ends. The CDR3: CASSLREMDYGYTF. As DNA, the CDR3 is TGTGCCAGCAGCTTACGGGAAATGGACTATGGCTACACCTTC.

This clone came up a few times. The CDR3 reads CASSLGQGTNQPQHF. CDR3 in DNA: TGTGCCAGCAGCCTGGGACAGGGGACGAATCAGCCCCAGCATTTT. J is TRBJ1-5 and V is TRBV7-2; TRBD1 agrees at 10 bases. Germline CDR1 and CDR2: SGHTA and FQGNSA. This CDR3 is 15 amino acids long. After removal of 5 bases from V and 4 bases from J, the junction contained 5 bases not matched to a gene. The entire variable domain, with the rest obtained from reference TRBV7-2 and TRBJ1-5, is as follows: GAGVSQSPSNKVTEKGKDVELRCDPISGHTALYWYRQSLGQGLEFLIYFQGNSAPDKSGLPSDRFSAERTGGSVSTLTIQRTQQEDSAVYLCASSLGQGTNQPQHFGDGTRLSIL.

The chain employs TRBV6-1 and TRBJ1-3, with no clear D. The CDR3 extends over 15 amino acids. In germline, CDR1 is MNHNS, CDR2 SASEGT. V was shortened by 3 bases and J by 3 bases, with 12 bases between the two germline ends. This CDR3 is CASSEFAQIGNTIYF. In nucleotides, the CDR3 is TGTGCCAGCAGTGAGTTTGCACAGATTGGAAACACCATATATTTT.

This chain links TRBV12-3 or TRBV12-4 with TRBJ1-2, with no clear D. The CDR3 covers 13 residues. V gave up 0 bases and J gave up 3 bases, with 5 bases separating them. This CDR3 reads CASSLALYYGYTF. The CDR3 nucleotides are TGTGCCAGCAGTTTAGCCCTTTACTATGGCTACACCTTC.

The chain couples TRBV11-2 to TRBJ2-7; 7 bases agree with TRBD1. This CDR3 spans 16 amino acids. V gave up 6 bases and J gave up 0 bases; unmatched junction bases: 11. Looked up from germline, CDR1 is SGHAT and CDR2 is FQNNGV. The CDR3 DNA follows: TGTGCCAGCAGGTCCCTCCGACAGGGTGGCTCCTACGAGCAGTACTTC. Translated: CASRSLRQGGSYEQYF. The variable domain in full, with the rest retrieved from reference TRBV11-2 and TRBJ2-7, is EAGVAQSPRYKIIEKRQSVAFWCNPISGHATLYWYQQILGQGPKLLIQFQNNGVVDDSQLPKDRFSAERLKGVDSTLKIQPAKLEDSAVYLCASRSLRQGGSYEQYFGPGTRLTVT.

The rearrangement joins TRBV7-3 to TRBJ2-5; 9 bases align to TRBD1. This CDR3 spans 15 amino acids. Per germline, CDR1 SGHTA and CDR2 FQGTGA. The V and J ends lost 2 bases and 4 bases, in that order; junction bases with no gene match: 5. CDR3 sequence (DNA): TGTGCCAGCAGCTTAGGACAGGGGATTTTAGAGACCCAGTACTTC. Encoded protein: CASSLGQGILETQYF.

V is TRBV12-3 or TRBV12-4 and J is TRBJ1-2; D might be TRBD1 (5 bases). The length of the CDR3 is 13 residues. V was trimmed by 8 bases and J by 5 bases, leaving 15 bases between them. CDR3 bases: TGTGCCAGCTCGAGGCAGGGCCTTTATGGCTACACCTTC. This gives the protein CASSRQGLYGYTF.

The chain couples TRBV7-9 to TRBJ1-3; 8 bases line up with TRBD1. V lost 3 bases, J lost 6 bases, and 7 bases stayed unmatched. The CDR3 runs 15 residues. CDR1 SEHNR and CDR2 FQNEAQ come from the germline V gene (reference sequence). In nucleotides, the CDR3 is TGTGCCAGCAGCTTTCCCATGGACAGGGTAAACACCATATATTTT. Encoded protein: CASSFPMDRVNTIYF.

The chain links TRBV2 to TRBJ2-2, with 12 bases fitting TRBD2. The CDR3 extends over 20 amino acids. Trimming at V came to 6 bases and at J to 0 bases, leaving 14 bases not matched to a gene. The germline V gene encodes CDR1 SNHLY and CDR2 FYNNEI. The CDR3 region has the DNA TGTGCCAGCAGGGGGACTAGCGGGTCTCTATTCCGTTCGAACACCGGGGAGCTGTTTTTT. This codes for CASRGTSGSLFRSNTGELFF. The full variable domain, completed using reference TRBV2 and TRBJ2-2, is EPEVTQTPSHQVTQMGQEVILRCVPISNHLYFYWYRQILGQKVEFLVSFYNNEISEKSEIFDDQFSVERPDGSNFTLKIRSTKLEDSAMYFCASRGTSGSLFRSNTGELFFGEGSRLTVL.

The chain joins TRBV5-8 to TRBJ1-3; D not certain. The length of the CDR3 is 16 residues. V gave up 1 base and J gave up 2 bases, with 13 bases separating them. CDR1 SGHTS and CDR2 YDEGEE come from the germline V gene. As DNA, the CDR3 is TGTGCCAGCAGCTTGCCGAATCGGGGAACTGGAAACACCATATATTTT. It codes for CASSLPNRGTGNTIYF.

The V and J genes are TRBV10-3 and TRBJ1-3, with 8 positions matching TRBD1. V was pared by 3 bases and J by 3 bases, with 4 bases of the junction left unmatched. Per germline, CDR1 ENHRY and CDR2 SYGVKD. The length of the CDR3 is 15 residues. This CDR3 is CAISDDRGGGNTIYF. As DNA, the CDR3 is TGTGCCATCAGTGACGACAGGGGAGGTGGAAACACCATATATTTT.

CDR3 bases: TGTGCCAGCAGCTTAGGATTAGGGGGACCTGAAAAACTGTTTTTT. It translates to CASSLGLGGPEKLFF. The chain uses TRBV7-9 and TRBJ1-4, with D perhaps matching TRBD1 (6 bases). CDR1 is SEHNR and CDR2 is FQNEAQ in the germline V gene (reference sequence). CDR3 length: 15 residues. Trimming took off 1 base at V and 7 bases at J, with 13 bases between the two ends.

V and J are TRBV13 and TRBJ2-1; TRBD1 might be the D (5 bases). The CDR3 totals 13 residues. Trimming took off 5 bases at V and 7 bases at J, with 12 bases between the two ends. Germline CDR1 reads PRHDT; CDR2 reads FYEKMQ (reference sequence). This CDR3 reads CASSKQGPNEQFF. DNA for the CDR3: TGTGCCAGCAGCAAGCAGGGTCCAAATGAGCAGTTCTTC.

This chain uses TRBV4-3 with TRBJ2-1; no clear D gene. CDR1 LGHNA and CDR2 YSLEER come from the germline V gene. This CDR3 is built from 13 residues. Deletions cut 0 bases from V and 8 bases from J, with 8 bases between. The CDR3 loop reads CASSQDQDDEQFF. The CDR3 region has the DNA TGCGCCAGCAGCCAAGATCAGGATGATGAGCAGTTCTTC.

This clone came up once. J is TRBJ1-1 and V is TRBV5-1; D is unclear. The CDR3 sequence is 13 residues long. Per the germline V gene, CDR1 is SGHRS and CDR2 is YFSETQ. Trimming took off 7 bases at V and 3 bases at J, with 13 bases between the two ends. The DNA of the CDR3 is TGCGCCAGCTTCCGGGATAGAGACACTGAAGCTTTCTTT. Its protein product is CASFRDRDTEAFF.

The chain joins TRBV30 to TRBJ1-5; D is unclear. Between the trimmed V and J ends, which lost 2 bases and 2 bases, there was a span of 4 bases. CDR1 is GTSNPN, CDR2 SVGIG, per germline (reference sequence). The CDR3 length is 12 residues. The CDR3 reads CAWSSGNQPQHF. CDR3 nucleotide sequence: TGTGCCTGGAGTAGCGGCAATCAGCCCCAGCATTTT.